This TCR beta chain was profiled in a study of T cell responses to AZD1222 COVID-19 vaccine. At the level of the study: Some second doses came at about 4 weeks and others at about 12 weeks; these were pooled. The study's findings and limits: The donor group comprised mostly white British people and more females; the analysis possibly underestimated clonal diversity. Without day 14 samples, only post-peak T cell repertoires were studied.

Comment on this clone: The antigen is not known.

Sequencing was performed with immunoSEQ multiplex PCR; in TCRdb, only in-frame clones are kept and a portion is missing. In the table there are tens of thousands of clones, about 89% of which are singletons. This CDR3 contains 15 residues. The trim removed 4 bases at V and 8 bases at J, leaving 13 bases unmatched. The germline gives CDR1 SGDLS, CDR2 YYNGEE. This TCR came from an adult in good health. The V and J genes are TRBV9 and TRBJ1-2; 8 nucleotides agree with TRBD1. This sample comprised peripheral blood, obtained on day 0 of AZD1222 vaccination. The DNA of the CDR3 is TGTGCCAGCAGCCCAAAGGACAGGGTTAGGGAAGGCTACACCTTC. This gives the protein CASSPKDRVREGYTF.